The 31 T cell receptor beta chains in this list originate from one sample, sequenced in a study of response to subunit inactivated influenza vaccine. MiXCR, run by TCRdb on the RT-PCR reads, gives a single entry per CDR3 protein. The table includes around 500,000 distinct CDR3 sequences, approximately 11% detected once. The material was PBMCs from blood, obtained about 40 days after vaccination. Source of these receptors: a man aged 50 to 60 who received an inactivated influenza vaccine.

V usage is TRBV3-1 and J usage is TRBJ2-1; 9 nucleotides match TRBD1. Germline V gene lookup returns CDR1 LGHDT and CDR2 YNNKEL (reference sequence). This CDR3 is built from 15 residues. J lost 4 bases, V lost 4 bases, and 5 bases had no gene match. The CDR3 bases are TGTGCCAGCAGCCCCTCGACAGGGGGTTACAATGAGCAGTTCTTC. This codes for CASSPSTGGYNEQFF.

The V and J genes are TRBV30 and TRBJ2-7; D is unresolved. Germline V lookup: CDR1 GTSNPN, CDR2 SVGIG (reference sequence). The length of the CDR3 is 11 residues. V dropped 0 bases and J dropped 9 bases, with 9 bases sitting between them. The CDR3 protein is CAWSVAKGQYF. CDR3 bases: TGTGCCTGGAGTGTAGCCAAGGGGCAGTACTTC. Full variable domain (outside the CDR3, taken from reference TRBV30 and TRBJ2-7): SQTIHQWPATLVQPVGSPLSLECTVEGTSNPNLYWYRQAAGRGLQLLFYSVGIGQISSEVPQNLSASRPQDRQFILSSKKLLLSDSGFYLCAWSVAKGQYFGPGTRLTVT.

As regards this clonotype: A read error may explain this, as a much larger clone is one base away. The V gene is TRBV7-9, the J gene TRBJ2-1, with 7 bases fitting TRBD1. The CDR3 covers 14 residues. Losses at the gene ends were 3 bases for V and 9 bases for J; bases not matched to a gene: 8. Germline CDR1 is SEHNR and CDR2 is FQNEAQ (reference sequence). CDR3 coding DNA: TGTGCCAGCAGCTTTTATGCCGGGGACAGTGAGCAGTTCTTC. It translates to CASSFYAGDSEQFF.

This clonotype has a handful of counts. The CDR3 region is CASSAASGEQQFF. The CDR3 bases are TGTGCCAGCAGTGCCGCTAGCGGGGAACAGCAGTTCTTC. The chain uses TRBV12-3 or TRBV12-4 and TRBJ2-1, with 9 bases lining up with TRBD2. CDR3 length equals 13 residues. V lost 5 bases to trimming and J lost 11 bases; unmatched junction nucleotides: 7.

CDR3 region: CATRSEKNYNEQFF. CDR3 coding DNA: TGTGCCACCAGATCGGAAAAGAACTACAATGAGCAGTTCTTC. This rearrangement joins TRBV24-1 to TRBJ2-1, with D uncertain. The ends were cut back, 7 bases at V and 3 bases at J, with 12 bases in the middle. Germline lookup yields CDR1 KGHDR and CDR2 SFDVKD. The CDR3 has 14 amino acids.

Only a few counts were recorded for this clonotype. The CDR3 here is CASSASLSYNEQFF. In DNA form, the CDR3 reads TGTGCCAGCAGCGCGTCTCTGTCCTACAATGAGCAGTTCTTC. The chain employs TRBV7-9 and TRBJ2-1; unclear D gene. V was pared by 5 bases and J by 1 base, with 9 bases between. Germline V gene data show CDR1 as SEHNR and CDR2 as FQNEAQ (reference sequence). The CDR3 is 14 amino acids.

This clonotype was observed a few times. This sequence joins TRBV4-1 and TRBJ2-3, with D possibly being TRBD2 (5 bases). This CDR3 is built from 15 residues. Germline assignment: CDR1 MGHRA and CDR2 YSYEKL. The V and J ends lost 2 bases and 2 bases respectively, with 11 bases between them. CDR3 sequence reads: CASSQRLIPTDTQYF. Here the CDR3 DNA reads TGCGCCAGCAGCCAACGACTAATCCCCACAGATACGCAGTATTTT.

This chain uses TRBV5-1 with TRBJ2-2, with D hard to call. Trimming removed 2 bases from V and 6 bases from J, with 11 bases in between. The CDR3 extends over 14 amino acids. Germline V lookup: CDR1 SGHRS, CDR2 YFSETQ. CDR3: CASSFTGYSGELFF. CDR3 DNA sequence: TGCGCCAGCAGCTTTACCGGGTATTCCGGGGAGCTGTTTTTT.

This clonotype was seen a handful of times. The rearrangement links TRBV7-8 to TRBJ2-7, with 7 bases matching TRBD1. The germline V gene encodes CDR1 SGHVS and CDR2 FQNEAQ. V was clipped by 3 bases and J by 7 bases; unmatched bases: 9. The CDR3 consists of 14 residues. CDR3 in amino acids: CASSLAGTVGEQYF. For the CDR3, the DNA is TGTGCCAGCAGCTTGGCCGGGACAGTGGGGGAGCAGTACTTC.

The sample holds many counts of this clonotype. The chain is built from TRBV10-3 and TRBJ1-2; D ambiguous. Trimming took off 4 bases at V and 6 bases at J, with 12 bases between the two ends. The germline V gene encodes CDR1 ENHRY and CDR2 SYGVKD. The CDR3 is 13 amino acids. DNA for the CDR3: TGTGCCATCAGTGGGGCAGGCAGACATGGCTACACCTTC. This gives the protein CAISGAGRHGYTF.

The chain is built from TRBV5-1 and TRBJ2-7; the match to TRBD1 covers 8 bases. CDR1 SGHRS and CDR2 YFSETQ come from the germline V gene. The CDR3 is 14 residues long. The ends lost 6 bases at V and 0 bases at J; junction bases unmatched: 5. The CDR3 sequence: CASTSTGDSYEQYF. The CDR3 coding sequence is TGCGCCAGCACGTCGACAGGGGACTCCTACGAGCAGTACTTC.

This chain connects TRBV28 to TRBJ2-1; D is tentatively TRBD1 or TRBD2 (6 bases each). This CDR3 has 15 amino acids. Trimming left V 6 bases short and J 6 bases short, with 18 bases between. Per germline, CDR1 MDHEN and CDR2 SYDVKM. The CDR3 sequence: CASSGWGAGFNEQFF. CDR3 nucleotide sequence: TGTGCCAGCAGCGGCTGGGGGGCGGGGTTCAATGAGCAGTTCTTC.

V and J are TRBV12-3 or TRBV12-4 and TRBJ1-4; D is ambiguous. The CDR3 contains 11 residues. The ends were cut back, 5 bases at V and 9 bases at J, with 7 bases in the middle. The CDR3 bases are TGTGCCAGCAGTCCAGACAAAAAACTGTTTTTT. It specifies CASSPDKKLFF.

The chain has TRBV3-1 and TRBJ1-2; 9 nucleotides line up with TRBD1. The V segment lost 6 bases and the J segment 8 bases; nucleotides outside the gene matches: 10. The V gene's germline CDR1 is LGHDT and CDR2 YNNKEL (reference sequence). This CDR3 spans 14 amino acids. CDR3 protein: CASSHNRGLSGYTF. In DNA form, the CDR3 reads TGTGCCAGCAGTCACAACAGGGGGCTTTCAGGCTACACCTTC.

The chain combines TRBV3-1 with TRBJ2-2, with unresolved D. V shed 4 bases and J shed 3 bases, with 12 bases lying between them. CDR1 LGHDT and CDR2 YNNKEL come from the germline V gene (reference sequence). This CDR3 contains 15 residues. CDR3 coding DNA: TGTGCCAGCAGCCGGACGGCGGCGGACACCGGGGAGCTGTTTTTT. This translates into CASSRTAADTGELFF. Looking up the rest from reference TRBV3-1 and TRBJ2-2 gives the full variable domain: DTAVSQTPKYLVTQMGNDKSIKCEQNLGHDTMYWYKQDSKKFLKIMFSYNNKELIINETVPNRFSPKSPDKAHLNLHINSLELGDSAVYFCASSRTAADTGELFFGEGSRLTVL.

V usage is TRBV12-3 or TRBV12-4 and J usage is TRBJ2-3; 7 bases align to TRBD2. With 7 bases clipped from V and 1 base from J, the junction kept 8 bases outside the gene matches. This CDR3 has 15 residues. The CDR3 DNA reads as TGTGCCAGCAATTCTTGGGGGAGGGGCACAGATACGCAGTATTTT. Encoded protein: CASNSWGRGTDTQYF.

This clonotype has ten or more counts. J is TRBJ2-3 and V is TRBV20-1; D could derive from TRBD1 or TRBD2 (5 bases each). Germline CDR1 reads DFQATT; CDR2 reads SNEGSKA (reference sequence). The CDR3 covers 13 residues. V lost 3 bases to trimming and J lost 2 bases, with 9 bases between them. The CDR3 spells CSARRDATDTQYF. CDR3 in DNA: TGCAGTGCTAGGAGGGACGCCACAGATACGCAGTATTTT.

This clonotype was seen only a few times. The chain joins TRBV5-1 to TRBJ2-7; no definite D call. There are 14 residues in the CDR3. Between the trimmed V and J ends, which lost 4 bases and 3 bases, there was a span of 14 bases. CDR1 and CDR2 from the germline V gene are SGHRS and YFSETQ. This chain's CDR3 is CASSLRSVGYEQYF. The CDR3 DNA follows: TGCGCCAGCAGCCTCCGCTCTGTGGGCTACGAGCAGTACTTC. The complete variable domain, with remaining parts taken from reference TRBV5-1 and TRBJ2-7, reads KAGVTQTPRYLIKTRGQQVTLSCSPISGHRSVSWYQQTPGQGLQFLFEYFSETQRNKGNFPGRFSGRQFSNSRSEMNVSTLELGDSALYLCASSLRSVGYEQYFGPGTRLTVT.

This clonotype has a count of ten or more. The gene calls are TRBV12-3 or TRBV12-4 and TRBJ2-3, with 11 bases fitting TRBD1. Germline trimming cut 5 bases from V and 6 bases from J; bases unmatched to any gene: 4. CDR3 length equals 14 residues. The CDR3 loop reads CASSTRDRGDTQYF. The CDR3 nucleotides read TGTGCCAGCAGTACCCGGGACAGGGGGGATACGCAGTATTTT.

This chain links TRBV20-1 with TRBJ1-2, with 7 bases lining up with TRBD1. The CDR3 totals 14 residues. Germline V gene data show CDR1 as DFQATT and CDR2 as SNEGSKA (reference sequence). J was trimmed by 4 bases and V by 6 bases; bases with no gene match: 11. CDR3 sequence reads: CSARDSWEVYGYTF. DNA for the CDR3: TGCAGTGCCAGGGACAGTTGGGAAGTCTATGGCTACACCTTC.

This clonotype was recorded many times. The chain has TRBV9 and TRBJ2-5; weak D call: TRBD1 (7 bases). The germline gives CDR1 SGDLS, CDR2 YYNGEE. The V end lost 2 bases, the J end lost 2 bases, and 10 bases lay between the germline ends. The CDR3 is 14 amino acids. The CDR3 reads CASSVGGQQETQYF. CDR3 in DNA: TGTGCCAGCAGCGTGGGGGGACAGCAAGAGACCCAGTACTTC.

This clonotype was observed at least ten times. This chain connects TRBV7-2 to TRBJ2-2, with 7 bases matching TRBD2. Germline-derived CDR1 and CDR2 are SGHTA and FQGNSA. With 1 base clipped from V and 6 bases from J, the junction kept 8 bases outside the gene matches. This CDR3 is 16 amino acids long. The CDR3 DNA reads as TGTGCCAGCAGCTTAGAGGGACTACCAAGGTCCGGGGAGCTGTTTTTT. This encodes CASSLEGLPRSGELFF.

This chain links TRBV12-3 or TRBV12-4 with TRBJ2-2, with D possibly being TRBD1 (6 bases). The V and J ends lost 5 bases and 0 bases respectively, with 10 bases between them. This CDR3 is built from 15 residues. This CDR3 reads CASSRQATNTGELFF. The CDR3 DNA reads as TGTGCCAGCAGTCGACAGGCGACGAACACCGGGGAGCTGTTTTTT.

This clonotype was picked up many times. This rearrangement joins TRBV7-9 to TRBJ2-1; 8 positions agree with TRBD2. The CDR3 loop spans 14 amino acids. The junction had 6 bases not matched to a gene; V was cut back by 3 bases and J by 8 bases. Germline CDR1 and CDR2: SEHNR and FQNEAQ (reference sequence). The CDR3 DNA reads TGTGCCAGCAGCTTTTTAGCGGGACCCGATGAGCAGTTCTTC. It translates to CASSFLAGPDEQFF.

As regards this clonotype: Here the CDR3 omits its conserved ending phenylalanine or tryptophan, so a read error is the likely source. V and J are TRBV7-2 and TRBJ2-5; 8 nucleotides agree with TRBD2. This CDR3 region has 16 residues. The germline CDR1 and CDR2 sequences are SGHTA and FQGNSA. The V segment lost 2 bases and the J segment 2 bases; nucleotides outside the gene matches: 7. The CDR3 coding sequence is TGTGCCAGCAGCTTAAGGTTAACGGGGGGGCAAGAGACCCAGTACCTC. Translating gives CASSLRLTGGQETQYL.

The CDR3 DNA is TGTGCCAGCAGTTTCAAAAACCATTCCCGGAGGGCCCAGTACTTC. Amino acid sequence: CASSFKNHSRRAQYF. V is TRBV12-3 or TRBV12-4 and J is TRBJ2-5; perhaps TRBD2 as D (6 bases). V lost 3 bases, J lost 9 bases, and 20 bases lay in between. The CDR3 consists of 15 residues.

This clonotype was recorded at least ten times. This chain uses TRBV10-3 with TRBJ2-1, with 7 nucleotides matching TRBD2. The length of the CDR3 is 14 residues. CDR1 and CDR2 (germline): ENHRY, SYGVKD. The V and J ends lost 8 bases and 1 base, in that order; junction bases with no gene match: 5. CDR3 coding DNA: TGTGCCATCCTGAGGGAGGGTTCCTACAATGAGCAGTTCTTC. As protein: CAILREGSYNEQFF.

In this sample, this clonotype turned up many times. V gene TRBV12-3 or TRBV12-4 combines with J gene TRBJ2-5; D is perhaps TRBD1 (6 bases). This CDR3 spans 15 amino acids. V shed 5 bases and J shed 2 bases, with 15 bases lying between them. The CDR3 loop reads CASSPLGGRQETQYF. CDR3 coding DNA: TGTGCCAGCAGTCCCTTAGGGGGTCGGCAAGAGACCCAGTACTTC.

The sample holds a few counts of this clonotype. The chain links TRBV12-3 or TRBV12-4 to TRBJ1-2; no firm D call. V was pared by 3 bases and J by 4 bases, with 9 bases between. The CDR3 spans 13 residues. This CDR3 is CASSFVSIYGYTF. The CDR3, as DNA: TGTGCCAGCAGTTTCGTCAGCATCTATGGCTACACCTTC.

The chain combines TRBV5-5 with TRBJ2-5, with 9 bases lining up with TRBD1. This CDR3 is built from 15 residues. CDR1 is SGHKS and CDR2 is YYEKEE in the germline V gene (reference sequence). After removal of 0 bases from V and 4 bases from J, the junction contained 4 bases not matched to a gene. The CDR3 protein is CASSLEGTGRETQYF. Written as DNA, the CDR3 is TGTGCCAGCAGCTTGGAGGGGACAGGGAGAGAGACCCAGTACTTC.

About this clonotype itself: One junction end disagrees with the germline gene, perhaps due to a read error. The V and J genes are TRBV15 and TRBJ1-2, with no clear D. This CDR3 region has 15 residues. CDR1 and CDR2 from the germline V gene are LNHNV and YYDKDF (reference sequence). The DNA of the CDR3 is TGTGCCGCCAGCAGAGGGAGGAGAGCTAACTATGGCTACACCTTC. It codes for CAASRGRRANYGYTF.